The clone carrying this TCR beta chain appeared a few times. Its antigen is currently unknown. This CDR3 is built from 14 residues. The germline gives CDR1 MNHEY, CDR2 SVGAGI. The ends were cut back, 5 bases at V and 1 base at J, with 11 bases in the middle. The method was immunoSEQ multiplex PCR; TCRdb's version includes in-frame clones alone and lacks a portion of them. The table includes about 35,000 clones, less than 85% detected once. Autoimmune disease history or systemic immunosuppression barred patients. Sampling times: baseline, cycle 4 day 1, cycle 7 day 1. This sample was taken from a study of OX40 agonist ivuxolimab in advanced cancers. Study-level information: Allowance was made for prior anti-PD-1, anti-PD-L1 or anti-CTLA-4 therapy, and approximately 41% had some. General study results and limits: The study found that CD8+ T cells averaged more expanded clones than CD4+.

The TCR originated in an adult with an advanced solid tumor such as melanoma, head and neck, liver or kidney cancer. The chain recombines TRBV6-5 with TRBJ2-5, with a tentative D call TRBD2 (6 bases). The input for sequencing was CD4+ or CD8+ T cells sorted from blood, taken in a trial of the OX40 agonist ivuxolimab. The DNA of the CDR3 is TGTGCCAGCAGTGCCGGGGGAGCCCAAGAGACCCAGTACTTC. Translating it yields CASSAGGAQETQYF.